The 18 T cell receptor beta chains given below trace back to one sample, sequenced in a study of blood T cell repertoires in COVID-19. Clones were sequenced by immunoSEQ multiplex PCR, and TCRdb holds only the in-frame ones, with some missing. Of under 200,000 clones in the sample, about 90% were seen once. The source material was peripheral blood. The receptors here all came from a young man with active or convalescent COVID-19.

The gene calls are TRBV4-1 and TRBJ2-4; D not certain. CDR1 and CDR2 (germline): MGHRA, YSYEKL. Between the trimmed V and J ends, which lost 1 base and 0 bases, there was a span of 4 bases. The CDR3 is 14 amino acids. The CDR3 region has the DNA TGCGCCAGCAGCCAAGCCGGAGCCAAAAACATTCAGTACTTC. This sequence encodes CASSQAGAKNIQYF.

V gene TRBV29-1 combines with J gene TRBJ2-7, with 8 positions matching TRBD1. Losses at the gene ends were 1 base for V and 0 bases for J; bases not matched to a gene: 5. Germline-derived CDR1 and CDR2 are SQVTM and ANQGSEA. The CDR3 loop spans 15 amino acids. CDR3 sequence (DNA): TGCAGCGTTGAAGGGACAGGGAAAAGCTCCTACGAGCAGTACTTC. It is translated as CSVEGTGKSSYEQYF.

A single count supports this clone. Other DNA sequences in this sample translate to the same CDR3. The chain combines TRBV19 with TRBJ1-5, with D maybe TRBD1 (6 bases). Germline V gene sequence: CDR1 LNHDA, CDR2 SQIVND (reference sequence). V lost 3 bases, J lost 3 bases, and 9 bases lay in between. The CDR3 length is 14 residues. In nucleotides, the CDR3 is TGTGCCAGTAGTATCAGGGACAACAATCAGCCCCAGCATTTT. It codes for CASSIRDNNQPQHF.

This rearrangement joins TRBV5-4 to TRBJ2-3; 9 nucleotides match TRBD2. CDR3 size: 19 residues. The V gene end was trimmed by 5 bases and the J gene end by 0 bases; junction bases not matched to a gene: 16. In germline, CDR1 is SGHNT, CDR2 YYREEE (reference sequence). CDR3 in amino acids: CASSSGTSLFLPSTDTQYF. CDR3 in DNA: TGTGCCAGCAGTTCCGGGACTAGCCTCTTCCTCCCCAGCACAGATACGCAGTATTTT.

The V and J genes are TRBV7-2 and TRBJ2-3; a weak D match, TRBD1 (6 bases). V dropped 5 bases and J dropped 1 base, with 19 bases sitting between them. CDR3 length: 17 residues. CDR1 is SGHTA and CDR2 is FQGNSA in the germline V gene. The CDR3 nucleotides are TGTGCCAGCAGCCCCGAGGGGCCCTCAGGGGGCACAGATACGCAGTATTTT. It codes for CASSPEGPSGGTDTQYF.

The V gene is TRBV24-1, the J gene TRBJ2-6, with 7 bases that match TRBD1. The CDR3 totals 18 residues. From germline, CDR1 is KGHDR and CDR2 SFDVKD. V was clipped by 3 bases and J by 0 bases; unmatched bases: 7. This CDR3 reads CATSDNPGQSSGANVLTF. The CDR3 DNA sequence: TGTGCCACCAGTGATAATCCGGGACAGAGCTCTGGGGCCAACGTCCTGACTTTC.

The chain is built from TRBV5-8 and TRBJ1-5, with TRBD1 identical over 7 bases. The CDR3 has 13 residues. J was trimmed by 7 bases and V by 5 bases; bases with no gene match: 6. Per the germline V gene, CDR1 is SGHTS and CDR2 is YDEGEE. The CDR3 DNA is TGTGCCAGCAGGGGTACAGGGGTACAGCCCCAGCATTTT. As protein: CASRGTGVQPQHF.

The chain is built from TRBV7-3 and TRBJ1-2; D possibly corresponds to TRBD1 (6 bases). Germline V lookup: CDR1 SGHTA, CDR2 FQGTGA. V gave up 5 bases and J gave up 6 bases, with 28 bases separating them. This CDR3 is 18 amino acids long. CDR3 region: CASSPSGQGSLLGDGYTF. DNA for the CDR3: TGTGCCAGCAGCCCCTCCGGCCAGGGGTCCCTTTTGGGGGATGGCTACACCTTC.

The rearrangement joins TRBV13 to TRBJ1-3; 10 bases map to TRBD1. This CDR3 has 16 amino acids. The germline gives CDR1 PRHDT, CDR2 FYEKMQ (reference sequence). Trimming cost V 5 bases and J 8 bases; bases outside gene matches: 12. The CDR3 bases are TGTGCCAGCAGCCAGAGCTCCGGGACAGGGGCGGACACCATATATTTT. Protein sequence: CASSQSSGTGADTIYF.

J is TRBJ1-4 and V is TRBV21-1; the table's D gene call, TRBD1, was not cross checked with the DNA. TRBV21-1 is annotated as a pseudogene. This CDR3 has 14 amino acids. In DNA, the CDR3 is TGTGCCAGCAGCGGACAGGGGACTAATGAAAAACTGTTTTTT. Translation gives CASSGQGTNEKLFF.

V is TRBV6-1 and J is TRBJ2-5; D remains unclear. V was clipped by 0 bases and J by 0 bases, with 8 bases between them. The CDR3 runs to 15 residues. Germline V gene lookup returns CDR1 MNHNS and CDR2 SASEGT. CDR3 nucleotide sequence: TGTGCCAGCAGTGAAGCGCTGGCGGACCAAGAGACCCAGTACTTC. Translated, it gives CASSEALADQETQYF.

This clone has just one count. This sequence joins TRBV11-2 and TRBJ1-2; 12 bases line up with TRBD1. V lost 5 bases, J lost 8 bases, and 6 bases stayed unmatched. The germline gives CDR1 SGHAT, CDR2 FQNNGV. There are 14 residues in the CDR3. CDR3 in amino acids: CASSQTGTGGGYTF. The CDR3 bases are TGTGCCAGCAGCCAGACCGGGACAGGGGGCGGCTACACCTTC.

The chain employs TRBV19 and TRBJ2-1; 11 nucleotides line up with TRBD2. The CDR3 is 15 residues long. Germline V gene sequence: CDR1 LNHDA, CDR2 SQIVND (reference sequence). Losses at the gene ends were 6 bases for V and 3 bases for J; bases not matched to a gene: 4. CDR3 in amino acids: CASRGGTSGYNEQFF. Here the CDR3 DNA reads TGTGCCAGTAGGGGGGGGACTAGCGGCTACAATGAGCAGTTCTTC.

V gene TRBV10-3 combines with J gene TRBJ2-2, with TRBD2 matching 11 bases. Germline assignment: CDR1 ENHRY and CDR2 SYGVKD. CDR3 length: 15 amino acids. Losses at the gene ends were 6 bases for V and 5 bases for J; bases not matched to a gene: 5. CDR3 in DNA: TGTGCCATCAGAAAGACTAGCGGGATTACCGGGGAGCTGTTTTTT. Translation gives CAIRKTSGITGELFF.

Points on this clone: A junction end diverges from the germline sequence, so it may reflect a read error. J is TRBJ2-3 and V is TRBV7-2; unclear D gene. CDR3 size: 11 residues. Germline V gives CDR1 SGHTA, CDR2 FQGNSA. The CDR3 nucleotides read TGTGCCAGCAGCTTAGCAACAGCCCAATTTTTT. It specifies CASSLATAQFF.

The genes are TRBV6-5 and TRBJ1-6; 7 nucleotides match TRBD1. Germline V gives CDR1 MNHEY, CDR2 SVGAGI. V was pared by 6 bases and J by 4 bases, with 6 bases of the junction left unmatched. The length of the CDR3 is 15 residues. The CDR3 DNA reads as TGTGCCAGCAGGGCTCGGGACAGATATAATTCACCCCTCCACTTT. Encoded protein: CASRARDRYNSPLHF.

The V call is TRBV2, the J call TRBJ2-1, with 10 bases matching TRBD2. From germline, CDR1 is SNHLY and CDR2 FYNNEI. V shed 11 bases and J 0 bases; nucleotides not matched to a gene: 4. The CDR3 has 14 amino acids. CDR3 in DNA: TGTGCCTCCTCTAGCGGGAGCTCCTACAATGAGCAGTTCTTC. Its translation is CASSSGSSYNEQFF.

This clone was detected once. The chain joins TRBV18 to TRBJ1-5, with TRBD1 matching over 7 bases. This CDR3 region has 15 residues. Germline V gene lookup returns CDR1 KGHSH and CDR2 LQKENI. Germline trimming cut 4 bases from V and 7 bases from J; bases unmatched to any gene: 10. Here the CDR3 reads CASSHQTGSGQPQHF. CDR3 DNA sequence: TGTGCCAGCTCACACCAGACAGGGTCAGGACAGCCCCAGCATTTT. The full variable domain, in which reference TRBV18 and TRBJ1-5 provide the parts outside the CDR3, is NAGVMQNPRHLVRRRGQEARLRCSPMKGHSHVYWYRQLPEEGLKFMVYLQKENIIDESGMPKERFSAEFPKEGPSILRIQQVVRGDSAAYFCASSHQTGSGQPQHFGDGTRLSIL.